This T cell receptor (beta chain) came from a study of blood T cells in healthy people across ages. Germline V gene lookup returns CDR1 SEHNR and CDR2 FQNEAQ (reference sequence). The germline V and J ends were trimmed by 1 base and 10 bases, with 5 bases remaining between them. The CDR3 is 12 amino acids. The second PCR ran roughly 7 to 12 cycles with a sample-barcoded 5' primer and J-beta primers. TCRdb called the 5' RACE reads again in MiXCR, with one record for every CDR3 protein. The sample yields approximately 690,000 distinct CDR3 sequences, about 54% seen once. The TCR was taken from a man between 60 and 70 years old in good health. J is TRBJ1-6 and V is TRBV7-9; D uncertain. The source material was blood. CDR3 DNA: TGTGCCAGCAGCTTAGAGCGATCACCCCTCCACTTT. This encodes CASSLERSPLHF.